The 14 T cell receptor beta chains below come from one sample, sequenced in a study of blood T cell repertoires in COVID-19. The method was immunoSEQ multiplex PCR; TCRdb's version includes in-frame clones alone and lacks a portion of them. The sample has 300,000 to 400,000 clones, about 88% seen once. Input material: PBMCs or T cells enriched from blood (not recorded which). These receptors all stem from a man aged 55-75 years who had recovered from COVID-19.

The rearrangement links TRBV2 to TRBJ2-7; TRBD2 matches 14 bases. Germline values: CDR1 SNHLY, CDR2 FYNNEI. V was clipped by 1 base and J by 2 bases; unmatched bases: 7. CDR3 length: 18 amino acids. In nucleotides, the CDR3 is TGTGCCAGCAGTGAAGGGGAGCTGGGACTAGCGGGGGCCTACGAGCAGTACTTC. Translated, it gives CASSEGELGLAGAYEQYF. Full variable domain (missing parts from reference TRBV2 and TRBJ2-7): EPEVTQTPSHQVTQMGQEVILRCVPISNHLYFYWYRQILGQKVEFLVSFYNNEISEKSEIFDDQFSVERPDGSNFTLKIRSTKLEDSAMYFCASSEGELGLAGAYEQYFGPGTRLTVT.

The sample holds one count of this clone. This rearrangement joins TRBV9 to TRBJ2-2; no reliable D call. Germline CDR1 reads SGDLS; CDR2 reads YYNGEE. Trimming cost V 0 bases and J 0 bases, with 9 bases left between them. CDR3 length equals 16 residues. For the CDR3, the DNA is TGTGCCAGCAGCGTAGACGAGTTCCCGAACACCGGGGAGCTGTTTTTT. Its protein product is CASSVDEFPNTGELFF.

The rearrangement uses TRBV5-4 and TRBJ1-6; 9 nucleotides agree with TRBD1. The V segment lost 0 bases and the J segment 12 bases; nucleotides outside the gene matches: 4. This CDR3 contains 14 residues. CDR1 is SGHNT and CDR2 is YYREEE in the germline V gene (reference sequence). The CDR3: CASSLGDRDVPLHF. The CDR3 nucleotides read TGTGCCAGCAGCTTGGGGGACAGGGATGTACCCCTCCACTTT.

V is TRBV30 and J is TRBJ2-4, with 8 bases fitting TRBD2. The CDR3 loop spans 13 amino acids. Germline V CDR1 and CDR2: GTSNPN, SVGIG (reference sequence). With 5 bases clipped from V and 7 bases from J, the junction kept 7 bases outside the gene matches. The CDR3 sequence: CAWPRGGANIQYF. The CDR3 DNA sequence: TGTGCCTGGCCCCGGGGGGGGGCCAACATTCAGTACTTC.

The chain carries TRBV4-1 and TRBJ1-4; a weak D match, TRBD1 (5 bases). Trimming took off 0 bases at V and 3 bases at J, with 14 bases between the two ends. Germline V gene sequence: CDR1 MGHRA, CDR2 YSYEKL. This CDR3 has 17 residues. The CDR3 here is CASSQDRGVGANEKLFF. The CDR3 DNA sequence: TGCGCCAGCAGCCAAGATCGCGGGGTGGGGGCTAATGAAAAACTGTTTTTT.

This chain connects TRBV12-3 or TRBV12-4 to TRBJ1-3; D not resolved. The V end lost 3 bases, the J end lost 4 bases, and 7 bases lay between the germline ends. CDR3 length equals 13 residues. Written as DNA, the CDR3 is TGTGCCAGCAGTTTGGAGTGGGGAAACACCATATATTTT. Its protein product is CASSLEWGNTIYF.

The rearrangement joins TRBV28 to TRBJ1-5; a weak D match, TRBD1 (6 bases). The germline V gene has CDR1 MDHEN and CDR2 SYDVKM. With 5 bases removed from V and 6 bases from J, the gap between germline ends came to 23 bases. CDR3 length equals 17 residues. The CDR3 coding sequence is TGTGCCAGCAGTCAGGGGCCTCCGGGACAACGTCCTCAGCCCCAGCATTTT. Residues: CASSQGPPGQRPQPQHF.

The chain recombines TRBV7-2 with TRBJ1-6; 7 nucleotides align to TRBD1. The J segment lost 0 bases and the V segment lost 6 bases, leaving 5 bases of the junction unmatched. The CDR3 runs to 16 residues. In germline, CDR1 is SGHTA, CDR2 FQGNSA. CDR3 sequence reads: CASSETGSSYNSPLHF. The DNA of the CDR3 is TGTGCCAGCAGTGAGACAGGGAGCTCCTATAATTCACCCCTCCACTTT.

The gene calls are TRBV4-2 and TRBJ2-7, with TRBD2 matching over 12 bases. The CDR3 is made up of 20 amino acids. Trimming took 4 bases from V and 2 from J; bases not matched to a gene: 18. The germline V gene has CDR1 LGHNA and CDR2 YNFKEQ. DNA of the CDR3: TGTGCCAGCAGCCTCACCACGTCGGGACTAGCGGGCGATCGCCCCTACGAGCAGTACTTC. Translation: CASSLTTSGLAGDRPYEQYF.

The chain combines TRBV7-9 with TRBJ2-7; TRBD1 is a possible D gene (6 bases). V lost 2 bases to trimming and J lost 6 bases, with 11 bases between them. This CDR3 contains 13 residues. Germline-derived CDR1 and CDR2 are SEHNR and FQNEAQ (reference sequence). CDR3 protein: CASSLTTQGEQYF. The CDR3 DNA sequence: TGTGCCAGCAGCTTAACTACACAGGGCGAGCAGTACTTC.

This chain links TRBV11-3 with TRBJ2-1, with 7 bases that match TRBD2. There are 15 residues in the CDR3. J gave up 4 bases and V 2 bases, and 5 bases lay outside the gene matches. CDR1 SGHNT and CDR2 YENEEA come from the germline V gene. As DNA, the CDR3 is TGTGCCAGCAGCTTAATCCGGGGGGTGTACAATGAGCAGTTCTTC. Protein sequence: CASSLIRGVYNEQFF.

The chain carries TRBV6-6 and TRBJ1-6, with D possibly TRBD1 on 5 matching bases. Trimming stripped 5 bases from V and 4 bases from J, with 12 bases between. The CDR3 sequence is 15 residues long. Per the germline V gene, CDR1 is MNHNY and CDR2 is SVGAGI (reference sequence). The CDR3 is CASSNTDSYNSPLHF. DNA for the CDR3: TGTGCCAGCAGTAACACCGACAGTTATAATTCACCCCTCCACTTT.

This chain links TRBV5-1 with TRBJ2-2, with 7 bases fitting TRBD2. This CDR3 comprises 15 residues. Germline loops: CDR1 SGHRS, CDR2 YFSETQ. Trimming took 1 base from V and 2 from J; bases not matched to a gene: 2. The CDR3 spells CASSLKAGNTGELFF. As DNA, the CDR3 is TGCGCCAGCAGCTTGAAAGCGGGAAACACCGGGGAGCTGTTTTTT. The entire variable domain, with the rest obtained from reference TRBV5-1 and TRBJ2-2, is as follows: KAGVTQTPRYLIKTRGQQVTLSCSPISGHRSVSWYQQTPGQGLQFLFEYFSETQRNKGNFPGRFSGRQFSNSRSEMNVSTLELGDSALYLCASSLKAGNTGELFFGEGSRLTVL.

In nucleotides, the CDR3 is TGTGCCAGCAGCGCTCCTCGACTAGCGGTAAACACAGATACGCAGTATTTT. It is translated as CASSAPRLAVNTDTQYF. J is TRBJ2-3 and V is TRBV9, with 9 nucleotides matching TRBD2. CDR3 length equals 17 residues. Germline CDR1 is SGDLS and CDR2 is YYNGEE. J was trimmed by 2 bases and V by 3 bases; bases with no gene match: 10.